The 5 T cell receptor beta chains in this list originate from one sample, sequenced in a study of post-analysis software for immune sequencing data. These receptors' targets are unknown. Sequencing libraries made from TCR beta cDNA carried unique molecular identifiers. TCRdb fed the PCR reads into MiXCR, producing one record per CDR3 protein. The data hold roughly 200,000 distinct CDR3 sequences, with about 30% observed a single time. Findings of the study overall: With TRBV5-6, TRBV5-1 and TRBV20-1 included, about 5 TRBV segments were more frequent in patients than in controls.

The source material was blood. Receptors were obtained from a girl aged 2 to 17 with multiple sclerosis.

The CDR3 DNA is TGTGCCAGCAGCCGAAATCCGACTAGCGGGTTGAGCTCCTACGAGCAGTACTTC. Amino acids: CASSRNPTSGLSSYEQYF. The chain recombines TRBV11-2 with TRBJ2-7; TRBD2 agrees at 10 bases. Germline values: CDR1 SGHAT, CDR2 FQNNGV. V gave up 5 bases and J gave up 0 bases; unmatched junction bases: 13. This CDR3 comprises 18 residues.

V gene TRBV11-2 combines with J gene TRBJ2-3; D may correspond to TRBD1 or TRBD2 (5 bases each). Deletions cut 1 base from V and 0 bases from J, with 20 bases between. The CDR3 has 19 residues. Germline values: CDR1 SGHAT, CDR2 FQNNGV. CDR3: CASSLGKILRGASTDTQYF. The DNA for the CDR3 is TGTGCCAGCAGCTTAGGAAAGATATTAAGAGGGGCCAGCACAGATACGCAGTATTTT. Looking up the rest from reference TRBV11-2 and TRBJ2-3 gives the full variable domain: EAGVAQSPRYKIIEKRQSVAFWCNPISGHATLYWYQQILGQGPKLLIQFQNNGVVDDSQLPKDRFSAERLKGVDSTLKIQPAKLEDSAVYLCASSLGKILRGASTDTQYFGPGTRLTVL.

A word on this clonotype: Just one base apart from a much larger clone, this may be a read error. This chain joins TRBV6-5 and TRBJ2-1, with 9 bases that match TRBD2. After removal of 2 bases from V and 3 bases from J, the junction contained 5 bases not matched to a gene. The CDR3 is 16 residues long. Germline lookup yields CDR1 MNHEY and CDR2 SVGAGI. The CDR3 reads CASSYLAGRHYNEQFF. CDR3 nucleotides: TGTGCCAGCAGTTACCTAGCGGGGAGGCACTACAATGAGCAGTTCTTC.

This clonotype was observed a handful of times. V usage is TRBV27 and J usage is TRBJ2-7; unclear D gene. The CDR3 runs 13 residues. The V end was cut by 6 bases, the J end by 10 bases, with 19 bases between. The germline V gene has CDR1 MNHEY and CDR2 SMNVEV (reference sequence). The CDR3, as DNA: TGTGCCAGCAGGCAGAGACCAAAAGAGATCCAGTACTTC. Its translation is CASRQRPKEIQYF.

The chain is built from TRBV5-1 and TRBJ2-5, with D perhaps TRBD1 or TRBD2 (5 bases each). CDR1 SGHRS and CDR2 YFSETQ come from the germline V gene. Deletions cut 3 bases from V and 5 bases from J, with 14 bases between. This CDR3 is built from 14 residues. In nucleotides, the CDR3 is TGCGCCAGCAGCTGGGCGCAGGGACCGGAGACCCAGTACTTC. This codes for CASSWAQGPETQYF.